The 24 T cell receptor beta chains below were found in one sample sequenced in a study of CD8 T cells in ankylosing spondylitis (dated 2017 in TCRdb). Library method: 5' RACE. Sequencer: Illumina HiSeq 2500. TCRdb's own reprocessing of the public reads used fastp at Q25 and MiXCR and kept productive beta chains. CDR3 protein duplicates are merged, each entry listing the most common genes and DNA. Recorded for this sample are fewer than 650,000 distinct CDR3 sequences; about 13% of them occurred a single time. Jointly, the top ten make up around 6.8% of the sample. For these receptors, no antigen is known. Summary of the overall study and its limitations: A TCR beta motif of several highly homologous amino acid variants appeared characteristic of blood from ankylosing spondylitis patients.

The material sequenced was blood, either unsorted or a sorted T cell fraction (not recorded which). These receptors all come from a male donor with ankylosing spondylitis.

The V call is TRBV10-3, the J call TRBJ1-1, with no clear D. This CDR3 is 14 amino acids long. Germline V gives CDR1 ENHRY, CDR2 SYGVKD. Deletions cut 7 bases from V and 2 bases from J, with 14 bases between. The CDR3 reads CAIKVEGLNTEAFF. The CDR3 nucleotides are TGTGCCATCAAAGTAGAGGGTCTTAACACTGAAGCTTTCTTT.

The V gene is TRBV15, the J gene TRBJ2-3; 9 bases are a match to TRBD1. The CDR3 sequence is 15 residues long. From germline, CDR1 is LNHNV and CDR2 YYDKDF (reference sequence). The J segment lost 3 bases and the V segment lost 5 bases, leaving 6 bases of the junction unmatched. The CDR3 DNA sequence: TGTGCCACCAGCGGGGACAGGGTGAGGACAGATACGCAGTATTTT. This encodes CATSGDRVRTDTQYF.

CDR3 sequence (DNA): TGCGCCAGCAGCTTCGGGCCCCTAGCAGGCTCCTACAATGAGCAGTTCTTC. Residues: CASSFGPLAGSYNEQFF. The gene calls are TRBV5-1 and TRBJ2-1; possibly TRBD2 for D (5 bases). Trimming stripped 2 bases from V and 0 bases from J, with 15 bases between. Per germline, CDR1 SGHRS and CDR2 YFSETQ. This CDR3 has 17 residues.

The chain couples TRBV11-2 to TRBJ2-1; D remains unclear. The length of the CDR3 is 18 residues. The ends were cut back, 4 bases at V and 0 bases at J, with 19 bases in the middle. Looked up from germline, CDR1 is SGHAT and CDR2 is FQNNGV. CDR3 amino acids: CASSSGYARESSYNEQFF. The CDR3 nucleotides read TGTGCCAGCAGCTCCGGATACGCCCGCGAGAGCTCCTACAATGAGCAGTTCTTC.

This clonotype turned up a few times. V is TRBV6-1 and J is TRBJ2-3, with 9 nucleotides matching TRBD2. Germline V lookup: CDR1 MNHNS, CDR2 SASEGT. This CDR3 contains 16 residues. The J segment lost 2 bases and the V segment lost 6 bases, leaving 9 bases of the junction unmatched. The CDR3 loop reads CASRPLAGPFTDTQYF. The CDR3 DNA reads TGTGCCAGCAGGCCACTAGCGGGTCCCTTCACAGATACGCAGTATTTT.

This clonotype was detected only a few times. This chain connects TRBV24-1 to TRBJ1-5; no reliable D call. Looked up from germline, CDR1 is KGHDR and CDR2 is SFDVKD. Trimming took 5 bases from V and 7 from J, leaving 20 bases between them. The CDR3 runs to 16 residues. For the CDR3, the DNA is TGTGCCACCAGTGGCCCCGAGTCCCGGTATGGGCAGCCCCAGCATTTT. Encoded protein: CATSGPESRYGQPQHF.

In its sample, this clonotype was seen many times. The gene calls are TRBV12-3 or TRBV12-4 and TRBJ2-1; 7 nucleotides agree with TRBD1. The CDR3 loop spans 13 amino acids. V lost 6 bases to trimming and J lost 6 bases; unmatched junction nucleotides: 5. CDR3 loop: CASRMTGLNEQFF. The CDR3 DNA reads TGTGCCAGCAGAATGACAGGGCTCAATGAGCAGTTCTTC.

This clonotype has a count of ten or more. The rearrangement joins TRBV14 to TRBJ1-3, with unresolved D. V was shortened by 4 bases and J by 0 bases, with 13 bases between the two germline ends. Per the germline V gene, CDR1 is SGHDN and CDR2 is FVKESK. The CDR3 totals 16 residues. The CDR3 coding sequence is TGTGCCAGCAGCCCAACCGGTGAGCCCTCTGGAAACACCATATATTTT. Protein product: CASSPTGEPSGNTIYF.

The chain combines TRBV27 with TRBJ1-5; D is ambiguous. V was clipped by 3 bases and J by 1 base, with 7 bases between them. The CDR3 contains 14 residues. Germline CDR1 is MNHEY and CDR2 is SMNVEV (reference sequence). For the CDR3, the DNA is TGTGCCAGCAGTTTGGGAGAAAGCAATCAGCCCCAGCATTTT. Translation: CASSLGESNQPQHF.

The chain employs TRBV7-2 and TRBJ2-7, with TRBD2 matching over 10 bases. There are 14 residues in the CDR3. Looked up from germline, CDR1 is SGHTA and CDR2 is FQGNSA. CDR3 sequence: CASSLAGVSYEQYV. CDR3 nucleotides: TGTGCCAGCAGCCTAGCGGGAGTCTCCTACGAGCAGTACGTC.

This clonotype came up a few times. The genes are TRBV9 and TRBJ2-3; D is possibly TRBD2 (6 bases). The CDR3 sequence is 17 residues long. The V gene lost 1 base and the J gene lost 3 bases, with 18 bases spanning the gap. Germline V CDR1 and CDR2: SGDLS, YYNGEE. CDR3 in DNA: TGTGCCAGCAGCGTATTCTCGCGGGAATCGGGGACAGATACGCAGTATTTT. Translation gives CASSVFSRESGTDTQYF.

The gene calls are TRBV20-1 and TRBJ2-2; D is ambiguous. V was pared by 2 bases and J by 7 bases, with 5 bases between. In germline, CDR1 is DFQATT, CDR2 SNEGSKA (reference sequence). This CDR3 comprises 11 residues. The CDR3: CSARRVGELFF. CDR3 nucleotide sequence: TGCAGTGCTAGAAGGGTCGGGGAGCTGTTTTTT.

The V and J genes are TRBV7-9 and TRBJ2-2, with TRBD2 as a possible D gene (5 bases). The CDR3 runs 16 residues. Between the trimmed V and J ends, which lost 5 bases and 1 base, there was a span of 14 bases. Germline V gives CDR1 SEHNR, CDR2 FQNEAQ (reference sequence). The CDR3 reads CASSLTRTRNTGELFF. In nucleotides, the CDR3 is TGTGCCAGCAGCCTGACCCGGACTCGGAACACCGGGGAGCTGTTTTTT.

This clonotype was seen a handful of times. Here the CDR3 reads CASSFLGDTEAFF. The CDR3 DNA follows: TGTGCCAGCAGCTTTTTAGGGGACACTGAAGCTTTCTTT. The chain combines TRBV5-5 with TRBJ1-1; a weak D match, TRBD1 (5 bases). V lost 2 bases and J lost 3, with 8 bases in between. This CDR3 comprises 13 residues. CDR1 is SGHKS and CDR2 is YYEKEE in the germline V gene (reference sequence).

This clonotype was detected many times. The CDR3 here is CATVGHQNTEAFF. Written as DNA, the CDR3 is TGTGCCACCGTGGGACACCAGAACACTGAAGCTTTCTTT. The chain combines TRBV24-1 with TRBJ1-1; D is perhaps TRBD1 (6 bases). The length of the CDR3 is 13 residues. Deletions cut 9 bases from V and 1 base from J, with 11 bases between. Germline CDR1 reads KGHDR; CDR2 reads SFDVKD.

This chain connects TRBV12-3 or TRBV12-4 to TRBJ2-1, with 8 bases matching TRBD2. The CDR3 extends over 13 amino acids. The V gene end was trimmed by 5 bases and the J gene end by 9 bases; junction bases not matched to a gene: 6. CDR3 loop: CASSRTSFGEQFF. The CDR3 bases are TGTGCCAGCAGTCGGACTAGCTTTGGTGAGCAGTTCTTC.

In this sample, this clonotype turned up a few times. The rearrangement joins TRBV5-1 to TRBJ1-4, with a tentative D call TRBD1 (5 bases). Per the germline V gene, CDR1 is SGHRS and CDR2 is YFSETQ. Trimming removed 4 bases from V and 5 bases from J, with 12 bases in between. This CDR3 region has 14 residues. CDR3 sequence (DNA): TGCGCCAGCAGCCGGGACGGCTTAAATGAAAAACTGTTTTTT. Its translation: CASSRDGLNEKLFF. Based on the CDR3 plus reference TRBV5-1 and TRBJ1-4, the full variable domain is KAGVTQTPRYLIKTRGQQVTLSCSPISGHRSVSWYQQTPGQGLQFLFEYFSETQRNKGNFPGRFSGRQFSNSRSEMNVSTLELGDSALYLCASSRDGLNEKLFFGSGTQLSVL.

This clonotype showed up just a few times. The CDR3: CASSLTGVGTEAFF. The CDR3 DNA is TGTGCCAGCAGCCTTACAGGGGTGGGCACTGAAGCTTTCTTT. The chain joins TRBV3-1 to TRBJ1-1, with 7 positions matching TRBD1. The CDR3 totals 14 residues. Germline V gene lookup returns CDR1 LGHDT and CDR2 YNNKEL (reference sequence). V shed 4 bases, J shed 4 bases, and the junction held 6 bases outside the gene matches. Drawing the rest from reference TRBV3-1 and TRBJ1-1, the complete variable domain is DTAVSQTPKYLVTQMGNDKSIKCEQNLGHDTMYWYKQDSKKFLKIMFSYNNKELIINETVPNRFSPKSPDKAHLNLHINSLELGDSAVYFCASSLTGVGTEAFFGQGTRLTVV.

At least ten counts were recorded for this clonotype. The rearrangement links TRBV12-3 or TRBV12-4 to TRBJ1-5; D unresolved. The length of the CDR3 is 10 residues. Trimming took off 9 bases at V and 7 bases at J, with 7 bases between the two ends. CDR3 in DNA: TGTGCCAGTGGGTTGCAGCCCCAGCATTTT. This sequence encodes CASGLQPQHF.

This clonotype appeared a few times. The rearrangement joins TRBV20-1 to TRBJ1-5, with unresolved D. Trimming shortened V by 2 bases and J by 4 bases, and 9 bases separated the two germline ends. The CDR3 runs 13 residues. Germline V gene data show CDR1 as DFQATT and CDR2 as SNEGSKA (reference sequence). The CDR3 reads CSARKAGNQPQHF. CDR3 sequence (DNA): TGCAGTGCTAGAAAGGCGGGGAATCAGCCCCAGCATTTT.

The genes are TRBV12-3 or TRBV12-4 and TRBJ2-5, with 16 bases identical to TRBD2. The CDR3 extends over 15 amino acids. V shed 6 bases, J shed 9 bases, and the junction held 7 bases outside the gene matches. This CDR3 is CASSVGTSGRASQYF. CDR3 nucleotides: TGTGCCAGCAGCGTCGGGACTAGCGGGAGGGCCTCCCAGTACTTC.

V usage is TRBV20-1 and J usage is TRBJ1-6; 9 bases align to TRBD1. CDR3 length: 16 amino acids. Germline CDR1 DFQATT, CDR2 SNEGSKA (reference sequence). V lost 2 bases, J lost 8 bases, and 10 bases stayed unmatched. The CDR3 region has the DNA TGCAGTGCTAGACCCTGGACAGGGGTTTGGGATTCACCCCTCCACTTT. Translating it yields CSARPWTGVWDSPLHF.

This clonotype was seen a handful of times. The chain employs TRBV2 and TRBJ1-2; 7 bases agree with TRBD1. V trimming: 5 bases; J trimming: 2 bases; junction bases outside the gene matches: 2. This CDR3 contains 13 residues. CDR1 is SNHLY and CDR2 is FYNNEI in the germline V gene. The CDR3 nucleotides read TGTGCCAGCAGTACAGGGGAAAACTATGGCTACACCTTC. It translates to CASSTGENYGYTF.

The chain carries TRBV29-1 and TRBJ2-1; weak D call: TRBD2 (6 bases). The length of the CDR3 is 16 residues. Between the trimmed V and J ends, which lost 3 bases and 0 bases, there was a span of 15 bases. CDR1 is SQVTM and CDR2 is ANQGSEA in the germline V gene. The CDR3 sequence is CSVDSSAPSSYNEQFF. The CDR3 region has the DNA TGCAGCGTTGACTCTAGCGCTCCGAGCTCCTACAATGAGCAGTTCTTC.